One and the same sample provided the 6 T cell receptor beta chains below, sequenced in a study of blood T cell repertoires in COVID-19. Assay: immunoSEQ multiplex PCR; the TCRdb copy retains only in-frame clones and omits some. Of about 62,000 clones in the sample, 83% are singletons; the top ten hold 6% to 6.5%. The specimen was peripheral blood. The receptors derive from a human donor in a cohort sampled during active COVID-19.

V gene TRBV16 combines with J gene TRBJ1-2; tentatively, D is TRBD1 (5 bases). The CDR3 has 13 residues. Per the germline V gene, CDR1 is KGHSY and CDR2 is FQNENV. Trimming pared 5 bases from V and 2 bases from J, leaving 9 bases between. The CDR3 DNA follows: TGTGCCAGCAGCTGGGACTTAAACTATGGCTACACCTTC. Its protein is CASSWDLNYGYTF. Supplemented by reference TRBV16 and TRBJ1-2, the full variable domain reads GEEVAQTPKHLVRGEGQKAKLYCAPIKGHSYVFWYQQVLKNEFKFLISFQNENVFDETGMPKERFSAKCLPNSPCSLEIQATKLEDSAVYFCASSWDLNYGYTFGSGTRLTVV.

The chain links TRBV27 to TRBJ2-7; 7 bases fit TRBD1. Per the germline V gene, CDR1 is MNHEY and CDR2 is SMNVEV (reference sequence). CDR3 length: 17 amino acids. Trimming removed 5 bases from V and 0 bases from J; junction bases left unmatched: 13. CDR3 loop: CASSPGQRLWSSYEQYF. The CDR3 region has the DNA TGTGCCAGCAGTCCGGGACAGCGTCTCTGGAGCTCCTACGAGCAGTACTTC.

The chain employs TRBV6-5 and TRBJ1-6; the D is unclear. Germline lookup yields CDR1 MNHEY and CDR2 SVGAGI. V dropped 2 bases and J dropped 8 bases, with 16 bases sitting between them. The CDR3 spans 16 residues. As DNA, the CDR3 is TGTGCCAGCAGTTACGGTGCCCCTGGCAGTTATTCACCCCTCCACTTT. Its translation is CASSYGAPGSYSPLHF.

The V call is TRBV7-9, the J call TRBJ1-2; TRBD1 might be the D (6 bases). Deletions cut 1 base from V and 0 bases from J, with 12 bases between. The germline V gene encodes CDR1 SEHNR and CDR2 FQNEAQ (reference sequence). This CDR3 has 16 amino acids. This CDR3 is CASSLGAGGANYGYTF. CDR3 nucleotides: TGTGCCAGCAGCTTAGGAGCGGGGGGCGCTAACTATGGCTACACCTTC.

The rearrangement uses TRBV24-1 and TRBJ1-1, with 7 bases aligning to TRBD1. V gave up 3 bases and J gave up 11 bases; unmatched junction bases: 5. Germline assignment: CDR1 KGHDR and CDR2 SFDVKD. The CDR3 consists of 12 residues. The CDR3 protein is CATSDPGGLAFF. As DNA, the CDR3 is TGTGCCACCAGTGATCCAGGGGGGCTGGCTTTCTTT.

This chain uses TRBV27 with TRBJ2-1; TRBD2 matches at 11 bases. This CDR3 region has 17 residues. Germline CDR1 is MNHEY and CDR2 is SMNVEV (reference sequence). With 0 bases clipped from V and 3 bases from J, the junction kept 4 bases outside the gene matches. CDR3 sequence: CASSLSGTSGLYNEQFF. In DNA form, the CDR3 reads TGTGCCAGCAGTTTATCCGGGACTAGCGGACTCTACAATGAGCAGTTCTTC.